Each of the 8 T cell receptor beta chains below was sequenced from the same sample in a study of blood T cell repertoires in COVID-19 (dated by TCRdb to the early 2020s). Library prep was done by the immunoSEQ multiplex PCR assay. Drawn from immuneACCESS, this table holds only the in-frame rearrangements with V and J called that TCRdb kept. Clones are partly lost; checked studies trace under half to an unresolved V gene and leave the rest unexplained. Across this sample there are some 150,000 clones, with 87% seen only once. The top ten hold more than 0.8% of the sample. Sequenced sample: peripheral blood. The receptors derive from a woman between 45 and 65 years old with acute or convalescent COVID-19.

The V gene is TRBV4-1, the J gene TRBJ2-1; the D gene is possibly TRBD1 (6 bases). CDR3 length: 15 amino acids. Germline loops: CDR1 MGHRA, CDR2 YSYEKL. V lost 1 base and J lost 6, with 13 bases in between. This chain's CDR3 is CASSQVAGVLNEQFF. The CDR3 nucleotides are TGCGCCAGCAGCCAAGTAGCAGGGGTTCTCAATGAGCAGTTCTTC.

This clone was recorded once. This CDR3 reads CASSSGQGRRFTEAFF. CDR3 in DNA: TGTGCCAGCAGTTCGGGACAGGGGAGAAGATTCACTGAAGCTTTCTTT. The chain couples TRBV27 to TRBJ1-1; TRBD1 aligns across 10 bases. Germline CDR1 reads MNHEY; CDR2 reads SMNVEV (reference sequence). The CDR3 is made up of 16 amino acids. Trimming cost V 4 bases and J 4 bases; bases outside gene matches: 9.

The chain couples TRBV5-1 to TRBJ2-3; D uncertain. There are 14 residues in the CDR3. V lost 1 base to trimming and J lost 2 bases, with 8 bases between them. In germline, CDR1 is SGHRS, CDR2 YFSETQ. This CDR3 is CASSLQAYTDTQYF. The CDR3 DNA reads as TGCGCCAGCAGCTTGCAGGCTTACACAGATACGCAGTATTTT. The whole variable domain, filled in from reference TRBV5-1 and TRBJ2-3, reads KAGVTQTPRYLIKTRGQQVTLSCSPISGHRSVSWYQQTPGQGLQFLFEYFSETQRNKGNFPGRFSGRQFSNSRSEMNVSTLELGDSALYLCASSLQAYTDTQYFGPGTRLTVL.

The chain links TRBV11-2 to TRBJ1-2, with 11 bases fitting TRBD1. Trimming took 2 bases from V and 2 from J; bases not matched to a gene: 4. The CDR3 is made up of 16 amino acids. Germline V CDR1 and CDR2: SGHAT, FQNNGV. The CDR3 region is CASSLIGQGANYGYTF. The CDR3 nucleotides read TGTGCCAGCAGCTTAATTGGACAGGGGGCAAACTATGGCTACACCTTC.

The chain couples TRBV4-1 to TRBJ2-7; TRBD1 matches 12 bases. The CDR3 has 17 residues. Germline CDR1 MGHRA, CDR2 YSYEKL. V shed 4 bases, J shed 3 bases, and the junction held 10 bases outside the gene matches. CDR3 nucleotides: TGCGCCAGCAGCCTTCGCCAAGGGACAGGGGGCCTCTACGAGCAGTACTTC. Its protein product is CASSLRQGTGGLYEQYF.

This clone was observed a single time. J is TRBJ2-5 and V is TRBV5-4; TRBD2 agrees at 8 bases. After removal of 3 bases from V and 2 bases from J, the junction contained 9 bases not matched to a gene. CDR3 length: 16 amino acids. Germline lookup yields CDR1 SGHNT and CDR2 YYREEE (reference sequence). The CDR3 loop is CASSSRAGGGQETQYF. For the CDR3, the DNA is TGTGCCAGCAGCTCCCGGGCGGGAGGAGGACAAGAGACCCAGTACTTC.

The CDR3 nucleotides read TGTGCCAGCAGTGACTCGGGGGCTAGCTCCTACAATGAGCAGTTCTTC. Translation: CASSDSGASSYNEQFF. This chain links TRBV6-4 with TRBJ2-1, with D perhaps TRBD1 (6 bases). Germline V lookup: CDR1 MRHNA, CDR2 SNTAGT. The germline V and J ends were trimmed by 0 bases and 0 bases, with 9 bases remaining between them. The CDR3 length is 16 residues.

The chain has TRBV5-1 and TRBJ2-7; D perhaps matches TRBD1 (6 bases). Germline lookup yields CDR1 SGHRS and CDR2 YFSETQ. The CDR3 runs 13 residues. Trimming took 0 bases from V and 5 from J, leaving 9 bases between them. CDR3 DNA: TGCGCCAGCAGCTTGGACAGGGCTAACGAGCAGTACTTC. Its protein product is CASSLDRANEQYF. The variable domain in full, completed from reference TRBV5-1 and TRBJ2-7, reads KAGVTQTPRYLIKTRGQQVTLSCSPISGHRSVSWYQQTPGQGLQFLFEYFSETQRNKGNFPGRFSGRQFSNSRSEMNVSTLELGDSALYLCASSLDRANEQYFGPGTRLTVT.